This T cell receptor (beta chain) was recovered during a study of long-term antiretroviral therapy in people with HIV. Study results and caveats: HIV repertoires spanned tighter CDR3 length ranges than controls did. Clonotypes expanded prior to ART showed repertoire dominance at all sampled time points.

A v3.0 immunoSEQ assay was performed at survey level. Each sample aimed for roughly 35,000-50,000 sequenced T-cell genomes. Some clones are missing from TCRdb's copy, which holds only in-frame ones; the method was immunoSEQ multiplex PCR. The data show about 21,000 clones, approximately 88% seen once. Going into DNA extraction, samples held 1-10 million cryopreserved PBMC. The CDR3 loop spans 12 amino acids. V was pared by 4 bases and J by 13 bases, with 11 bases between. Germline CDR1 MGHDK, CDR2 SYGVNS. Comment on this clone: What it binds is unknown.

The TCR comes from a man aged 18 to 29 with HIV. The starting material was unsorted PBMCs, obtained 2.1 years after starting antiretroviral therapy. The J gene is TRBJ1-6, the V gene TRBV25-1; tentatively, D is TRBD1 (5 bases). The CDR3 sequence: CASSVGRGPLHF. In DNA, the CDR3 is TGTGCCAGCAGTGTAGGGAGGGGCCCCCTCCACTTT. Supplemented by reference TRBV25-1 and TRBJ1-6, the full variable domain reads EADIYQTPRYLVIGTGKKITLECSQTMGHDKMYWYQQDPGMELHLIHYSYGVNSTEKGDLSSESTVSRIRTEHFPLTLESARPSHTSQYLCASSVGRGPLHFGNGTRLTVT.